This TCR beta chain is drawn from a study of T cells after yellow fever vaccination. This clonotype was counted between two and nine times. From the 5' RACE reads, TCRdb called clonotypes with MiXCR, one entry per CDR3 protein. This table has about 360,000 distinct CDR3 sequences, about 6% appearing once. Trimming cost V 0 bases and J 7 bases, with 15 bases left between them. There are 15 residues in the CDR3. Germline CDR1 reads DFQATT; CDR2 reads SNEGSKA (reference sequence). This chain joins TRBV20-1 and TRBJ2-2; D is uncertain. Sequencing used PBMCs, obtained 5 days after the yellow fever booster vaccination. This receptor was obtained from a man aged 25-40 years who received the YFV17D yellow fever vaccine. This CDR3 is CSARDPASPHGELFF. CDR3 DNA sequence: TGCAGTGCTAGAGACCCCGCAAGTCCGCACGGGGAGCTGTTTTTT.